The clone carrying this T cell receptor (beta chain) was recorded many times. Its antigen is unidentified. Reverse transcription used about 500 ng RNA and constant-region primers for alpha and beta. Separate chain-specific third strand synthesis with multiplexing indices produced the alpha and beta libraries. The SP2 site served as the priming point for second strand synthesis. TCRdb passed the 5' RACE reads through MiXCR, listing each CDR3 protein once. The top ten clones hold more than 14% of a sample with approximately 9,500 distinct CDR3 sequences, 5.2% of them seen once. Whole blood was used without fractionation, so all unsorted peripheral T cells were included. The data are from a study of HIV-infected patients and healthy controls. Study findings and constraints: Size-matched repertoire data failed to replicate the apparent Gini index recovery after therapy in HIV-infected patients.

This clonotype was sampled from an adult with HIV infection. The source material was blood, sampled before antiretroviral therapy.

CDR3 residues: CASSLSGTGEINSPLHF. CDR3 nucleotides: TGTGCCAGCAGCCTATCCGGGACAGGGGAGATTAATTCACCCCTCCACTTT. The chain links TRBV3-1 to TRBJ1-6; 10 bases agree with TRBD1. The CDR3 sequence is 17 residues long. Looked up from germline, CDR1 is LGHDT and CDR2 is YNNKEL (reference sequence). V lost 4 bases to trimming and J lost 6 bases; unmatched junction nucleotides: 9.